Listed below are T cell receptor beta chains from one sample, sequenced in a study of blood T cell repertoires in COVID-19. Some clones are missing from TCRdb's copy, which holds only in-frame ones; the method was immunoSEQ multiplex PCR. The sample includes 99,000 or so clones, more than 75% of them seen just once. Sequenced sample: peripheral blood. All receptors come from a man aged 55 to 70 with acute or convalescent COVID-19. CDR3s include the opening cysteine and the closing phenylalanine or tryptophan. The D gene is left open where the match is weak. A clone size is listed for some rows: how often the clone was seen (once, few, many), or a class if it is expanded.

cdr3_aa cdr3_nt v_call d_call clone_size j_call
CASSWIFVTGSYEQYF TGCGCCAGCAGCTGGATCTTCGTGACGGGATCGTACGAGCAGTACTTC TRBV5-1 . few TRBJ2-7
CASWKGPSNQPQHF TGCGCCAGCTGGAAGGGGCCAAGCAATCAGCCCCAGCATTTT TRBV10-2 . . TRBJ1-5
CATPVRGAASNYGYTF TGTGCCACCCCAGTGCGGGGGGCGGCTTCTAACTATGGCTACACCTTC TRBV28 . . TRBJ1-2
CASSVSGTSAPDTQYF TGTGCCAGCAGCGTTTCCGGGACTAGCGCGCCAGATACGCAGTATTTT TRBV9 TRBD2 . TRBJ2-3
CASSVAGAVAYGNTEAFF TGTGCCAGTAGTGTGGCAGGGGCCGTTGCGTATGGGAACACTGAAGCTTTCTTT TRBV19 . . TRBJ1-1
CASSLSMNTEAFF TGTGCCAGCAGTTTAAGCATGAACACTGAAGCTTTCTTT TRBV27 . . TRBJ1-1
CASSYSISSPYEQYF TGTGCCAGCAGTTACTCGATATCCAGTCCCTACGAGCAGTACTTC TRBV6-5 . . TRBJ2-7
CASSPPSKGAVAKNIQYF TGTGCCAGCTCACCACCGAGTAAAGGGGCTGTCGCCAAAAACATTCAGTACTTC TRBV18 . once TRBJ2-4
CASRGTGAMNTEAFF TGTGCCAGCAGAGGGACAGGGGCCATGAACACTGAAGCTTTCTTT TRBV5-5 TRBD1 . TRBJ1-1
CASSLPTVYEQYF TGTGCCAGCAGTCTCCCGACAGTCTACGAGCAGTACTTC TRBV28 . . TRBJ2-7
CASSYSGGLTYEQYF TGTGCCAGCAGTTACTCTGGCGGGCTTACCTACGAGCAGTACTTC TRBV6-5 . . TRBJ2-7
CSVVSEFGQGSRAEAFF TGCAGCGTTGTATCTGAGTTCGGACAGGGGTCTAGGGCTGAAGCTTTCTTT TRBV29-1 TRBD1 once TRBJ1-1
CASSYQGLWNTGELFF TGTGCCAGCAGCTACCAGGGCCTCTGGAACACCGGGGAGCTGTTTTTT TRBV7-2 . . TRBJ2-2
CASSLQGQYYEQYF TGCGCCAGCAGCTTGCAAGGACAGTACTACGAGCAGTACTTC TRBV5-1 . . TRBJ2-7
CASSRRGVWSEAFF TGTGCCAGCAGCCGTCGGGGGGTTTGGTCTGAAGCTTTCTTT TRBV11-2 . . TRBJ1-1
CASSLTGTPLNEQFF TGTGCCAGTAGTTTGACCGGGACTCCACTCAATGAGCAGTTCTTC TRBV19 . . TRBJ2-1
CASSRSGATEAFF TGTGCCAGTAGCCGGTCAGGGGCCACTGAAGCTTTCTTT TRBV19 . . TRBJ1-1
CASSGWTSGNQFSYNEQFF TGTGCCAGCAGCGGATGGACTAGCGGGAACCAGTTCTCCTACAATGAGCAGTTCTTC TRBV9 TRBD2 . TRBJ2-1
CASSLPGHSGANVLTF TGTGCCAGCAGCCTGCCAGGGCACTCTGGGGCCAACGTCCTGACTTTC TRBV5-8 . . TRBJ2-6
CATSDRSGTLQETQYF TGTGCCACCAGTGACCGTAGCGGGACTCTACAAGAGACCCAGTACTTC TRBV24-1 TRBD2 . TRBJ2-5
CASNVGGQGSTGELFF TGTGCCAGCAACGTGGGGGGACAGGGTTCCACCGGGGAGCTGTTTTTT TRBV9 TRBD1 . TRBJ2-2
CASSQDGPYGYTF TGCGCCAGCAGCCAAGATGGGCCCTATGGCTACACCTTC TRBV4-1 . many TRBJ1-2
CSVEETGGNQPQHF TGCAGCGTTGAGGAGACAGGGGGCAATCAGCCCCAGCATTTT TRBV29-1 TRBD1 few TRBJ1-5
CSVATGRTDTQYF TGCAGCGTTGCAACAGGGAGAACAGATACGCAGTATTTT TRBV29-1 . . TRBJ2-3
CSVILAGYNEQFF TGCAGCGTTATATTAGCGGGATACAATGAGCAGTTCTTC TRBV29-1 TRBD2 . TRBJ2-1
CATYKAGRNEQYF TGTGCCACCTATAAGGCAGGGCGAAACGAGCAGTACTTC TRBV28 . . TRBJ2-7
CASSLGASAQTQYF TGTGCCAGCAGCTTAGGAGCTAGCGCACAGACCCAGTACTTC TRBV7-9 . . TRBJ2-5
CASSLIAGADTQYF TGTGCCAGCAGCTTGATCGCGGGAGCAGATACGCAGTATTTT TRBV5-8 TRBD2 . TRBJ2-3
CASSSPGQGFYGYTF TGTGCCAGCAGTTCGCCGGGACAGGGGTTCTATGGCTACACCTTC TRBV6-2/TRBV6-3 TRBD1 once TRBJ1-2
CASSLTSGISYEQYF TGTGCCAGCAGCCTGACTAGCGGGATCTCCTACGAGCAGTACTTC TRBV11-2 TRBD2 once TRBJ2-7
CASEMRRNYNEQFF TGTGCCAGCGAGATGCGGCGGAACTACAATGAGCAGTTCTTC TRBV28 . . TRBJ2-1
CASSLQDRGNYGYTF TGTGCCAGCAGCTTGCAAGACAGAGGAAACTATGGCTACACCTTC TRBV5-8 . . TRBJ1-2
CASSLTSGRSYNEQFF TGCGCCAGCAGCTTGACTAGCGGGAGATCCTACAATGAGCAGTTCTTC TRBV5-1 TRBD2 . TRBJ2-1
CASSEGHLNIQYF TGCGCCAGCAGCGAGGGACATCTCAACATTCAGTACTTC TRBV5-1 . . TRBJ2-4
CASSFLRQGGHEQYF TGTGCCAGCAGTTTCCTCCGACAGGGCGGCCACGAGCAGTACTTC TRBV11-2 TRBD1 . TRBJ2-7
CASSYATGLSETQYF TGTGCCAGCAGCTACGCTACAGGGCTCTCGGAGACCCAGTACTTC TRBV6-5 . . TRBJ2-5
CASSPTGSGYTF TGTGCCAGCTCACCCACAGGGTCAGGCTACACCTTC TRBV18 . . TRBJ1-2
CASSTLAGYEQYF TGTGCCAGCAGCACGTTGGCGGGTTACGAGCAGTACTTC TRBV2 . . TRBJ2-7
CASSWDRSRGALHF TGCGCCAGCAGCTGGGACAGGAGCCGGGGGGCCCTCCACTTT TRBV5-1 TRBD1 once TRBJ1-6
CASSLVQGSTEAFF TGTGCCAGCAGCTTAGTCCAGGGTAGCACTGAAGCTTTCTTT TRBV7-8 . . TRBJ1-1
CASSLDRGAGQPQHF TGCGCCAGCAGCTTGGATCGGGGGGCCGGTCAGCCCCAGCATTTT TRBV5-1 . . TRBJ1-5
CASSLTSNTEAFF TGTGCCAGCAGCCTGACTTCGAACACTGAAGCTTTCTTT TRBV6-5 . . TRBJ1-1
CASSFPRYRRGPGPQHF TGTGCCAGCAGTTTTCCTAGGTACCGCAGGGGGCCGGGGCCCCAGCATTTT TRBV28 TRBD1 . TRBJ1-5
CASSPHLGGEGYTF TGTGCCAGCAGCCCCCACCTAGGGGGCGAGGGCTACACCTTC TRBV11-2 TRBD1 . TRBJ1-2
CASSPSGRTSTDTQYF TGCGCCAGCAGCCCTAGCGGGAGGACGAGCACAGATACGCAGTATTTT TRBV5-1 TRBD2 . TRBJ2-3
CSVAYSSYNEQFF TGTAGTGTCGCGTACAGCTCCTACAATGAGCAGTTCTTC TRBV19 . . TRBJ2-1
CACRGIDEKLFF TGTGCCTGTAGGGGGATCGACGAAAAACTGTTTTTT TRBV10-3 . . TRBJ1-4
CASRGPGDNQPQHF TGTGCCAGCCGGGGCCCGGGGGACAATCAGCCCCAGCATTTT TRBV28 . . TRBJ1-5